A selection of T cell receptor beta chains follows, all from one sample in a study of blood T cell repertoires in COVID-19. Assay used: immunoSEQ multiplex PCR; TCRdb lists only in-frame clones, some missing. The sample holds tens of thousands of clones, more than 80% seen once. Sequencing was performed on peripheral blood. The receptor source for this set is a human donor in a cohort sampled during active COVID-19. The CDR3 runs from the conserved cysteine through the conserved F or W. The D gene is left open where the match is weak. The listing skips clone size in some rows; elsewhere it reads once, few, many or a size class.

J: TRBJ1-4
V: TRBV27
size: .
D: .
DNA: TGTGCCAGCACCTCTTATGAGCATAGGGGTGAAAAACTGTTTTTT
CDR3: CASTSYEHRGEKLFF

J: TRBJ1-2
V: TRBV10-3
size: .
D: .
DNA: TGTGCCATCAGTGTCCTTCGGGGGGCAGGGACTAACTATGGCTACACCTTC
CDR3: CAISVLRGAGTNYGYTF

J: TRBJ1-5
V: TRBV10-1
size: .
D: .
DNA: TGCGCCAGCAGTGCGGGGGGGAATCAGCCCCAGCATTTT
CDR3: CASSAGGNQPQHF

J: TRBJ2-7
V: TRBV7-2
size: .
D: TRBD1
DNA: TGTGCCAGCAGCTTAGAAGGGACAGCTTCGGGACCCTACGAGCAGTACTTC
CDR3: CASSLEGTASGPYEQYF

J: TRBJ2-4
V: TRBV3-1/TRBV3-2
size: .
D: TRBD1
DNA: TGTGCCAGCAGCCCTAGGACAGGGGGCAAAAACATTCAGTACTTC
CDR3: CASSPRTGGKNIQYF

J: TRBJ2-1
V: TRBV10-3
size: .
D: TRBD2
DNA: TGTGCCATCAGTGAGTCTGATTCCGGGACTAGATACAATGAGCAGTTCTTC
CDR3: CAISESDSGTRYNEQFF

J: TRBJ1-1
V: TRBV5-8
size: .
D: TRBD1
DNA: TGTGCCAGCAGCTTCCGGGACAGGGGTGCCCACACTGAAGCTTTCTTT
CDR3: CASSFRDRGAHTEAFF

J: TRBJ2-7
V: TRBV6-5
size: many
D: TRBD1
DNA: TGTGCCAGTTCGACAGGGGAGGAGTACGAGCAGTACTTC
CDR3: CASSTGEEYEQYF

J: TRBJ1-2
V: TRBV29-1
size: .
D: .
DNA: TGCAGCGTGGGGCCGGGCGGCGACTATGGCTACACCTTC
CDR3: CSVGPGGDYGYTF

J: TRBJ1-3
V: TRBV11-2
size: .
D: .
DNA: TGTGCCAGCACCCCTGGACACGCTAACTCTGGAAACACCATATATTTT
CDR3: CASTPGHANSGNTIYF

J: TRBJ1-1
V: TRBV5-1
size: .
D: .
DNA: TGCGCCAGCAGCTTGGTGTGGGCACGAAAATTGAACACTGAAGCTTTCTTT
CDR3: CASSLVWARKLNTEAFF

J: TRBJ1-2
V: TRBV19
size: .
D: TRBD1
DNA: TGTGCCAGTAGTATCTCTGCTCAGGACAGGGCGAAGGTTGGCTACACCTTC
CDR3: CASSISAQDRAKVGYTF

J: TRBJ1-2
V: TRBV7-3
size: .
D: TRBD1
DNA: TGTGCCAGCAGCCAGGGACAGAACTATGGCTACACCTTC
CDR3: CASSQGQNYGYTF

J: TRBJ2-1
V: TRBV3-1/TRBV3-2
size: few
D: .
DNA: TGTGCCAGCAGCCAGGAAGCAGGCCCTTACAATGAGCAGTTCTTC
CDR3: CASSQEAGPYNEQFF

J: TRBJ1-4
V: TRBV6-5
size: once
D: .
DNA: TGTGCCAGCAGTTACTCGTCGCCAGCAACTAATGAAAAACTGTTTTTT
CDR3: CASSYSSPATNEKLFF

J: TRBJ1-1
V: TRBV4-1
size: .
D: .
DNA: TGCGCCAGCAGCCAAGATAGCGGGGGGCGCTTGGGCACTGAAGCTTTCTTT
CDR3: CASSQDSGGRLGTEAFF

J: TRBJ2-1
V: TRBV7-9
size: many
D: .
DNA: TGTGCCAGCAGTCCGTGGGGGGGCGCGGGGCATGAGCAGTTCTTC
CDR3: CASSPWGGAGHEQFF

J: TRBJ2-7
V: TRBV19
size: .
D: TRBD1
DNA: TGTGCCAGTAGTATCCCGGGACAGGGGATATACGAGCAGTACTTC
CDR3: CASSIPGQGIYEQYF

J: TRBJ1-1
V: TRBV19
size: .
D: .
DNA: TGTGCCAGTAAAATGGGGCAGCTGAACACTGAAGCTTTCTTT
CDR3: CASKMGQLNTEAFF

J: TRBJ2-2
V: TRBV7-9
size: few
D: .
DNA: TGTGCCAGCAGCGCCAACCGGGGGACCGGGGAGCTGTTTTTT
CDR3: CASSANRGTGELFF

J: TRBJ2-3
V: TRBV14
size: .
D: .
DNA: TGTGCCAGCAGCCAAGGCCTAGGCAGCACAGATACGCAGTATTTT
CDR3: CASSQGLGSTDTQYF

J: TRBJ2-3
V: TRBV7-8
size: .
D: TRBD2
DNA: TGTGCCAGCAGATCCAGCGAACTAGCGGGGGCAGATACGCAGTATTTT
CDR3: CASRSSELAGADTQYF

J: TRBJ2-3
V: TRBV2
size: .
D: .
DNA: TGTGCCAGCAGTGAATACAACACAGATACGCAGTATTTT
CDR3: CASSEYNTDTQYF

J: TRBJ2-1
V: TRBV6-5
size: .
D: TRBD2
DNA: TGTGCCAGCATGAAGACTAGCGGGAGTAATGAGCAGTTCTTC
CDR3: CASMKTSGSNEQFF

J: TRBJ2-7
V: TRBV27
size: .
D: TRBD1
DNA: TGTGCCAGCAGCCCAGGACAGGGACTCCTCTCCTACGAGCAGTACTTC
CDR3: CASSPGQGLLSYEQYF

J: TRBJ2-6
V: TRBV5-1
size: .
D: TRBD1
DNA: TGCGCCAGCAGCGGCCGGGACAGGCGCTCTGGGGCCAACGTCCTGACTTTC
CDR3: CASSGRDRRSGANVLTF

J: TRBJ1-5
V: TRBV12-3/TRBV12-4
size: .
D: TRBD1
DNA: TGTGCCAGCAGGACAGGGTATGGTCAGCCCCAGCATTTT
CDR3: CASRTGYGQPQHF

J: TRBJ1-2
V: TRBV5-4
size: .
D: .
DNA: TGTGCCAGCAGCCCAGGGGTATGGGACTATGGCTACACCTTC
CDR3: CASSPGVWDYGYTF

J: TRBJ2-7
V: TRBV4-2
size: .
D: TRBD1
DNA: TGTGCCAGCAGCCGGGGCAGGGGGCGTTACGAGCAGTACTTC
CDR3: CASSRGRGRYEQYF

J: TRBJ2-1
V: TRBV7-9
size: .
D: TRBD2
DNA: TGTGCCAGCAGCTCCCGAATCGGACTAGCGGGAGGCAGCTACAATGAGCAGTTCTTC
CDR3: CASSSRIGLAGGSYNEQFF

J: TRBJ1-5
V: TRBV15
size: once
D: .
DNA: TGTGCCACCAGCAGAGATTCGTCGGGTCAGCCCCAGCATTTT
CDR3: CATSRDSSGQPQHF

J: TRBJ2-1
V: TRBV6-2/TRBV6-3
size: .
D: .
DNA: TGTGCCAGCAGTCAAGCGGGCCCTGAGCAGTTCTTC
CDR3: CASSQAGPEQFF

J: TRBJ1-1
V: TRBV4-1
size: few
D: .
DNA: TGCGCCAGCAGCCCAAGACAGAAAGCGAACACTGAAGCTTTCTTT
CDR3: CASSPRQKANTEAFF

J: TRBJ1-1
V: TRBV5-6
size: .
D: .
DNA: TGTGCCAGCAGCTTGGGGGAGGTAGCTTTCTTT
CDR3: CASSLGEVAFF

J: TRBJ2-7
V: TRBV6-1
size: .
D: TRBD2
DNA: TGTGCCAGCAGTGAATCATCTAGCGGGGGGAAGAGCTACGAGCAGTACTTC
CDR3: CASSESSSGGKSYEQYF

J: TRBJ2-3
V: TRBV5-1
size: .
D: .
DNA: TGCGCCAGCAGCTCCGACCGGGGGGATACGCAGTATTTT
CDR3: CASSSDRGDTQYF

J: TRBJ1-5
V: TRBV7-9
size: .
D: .
DNA: TGTGCCAGCAGCGAGGGAGGCATCCAGCCCCAGCATTTT
CDR3: CASSEGGIQPQHF

J: TRBJ2-7
V: TRBV19
size: .
D: TRBD1
DNA: TGTGCCAGTAGCCAGGGGGCCGTATCCTACGAGCAGTACTTC
CDR3: CASSQGAVSYEQYF

J: TRBJ2-7
V: TRBV6-1
size: .
D: TRBD2
DNA: TGTGCCAGCAGTGAATCTAGCGGGCCCTCCTACGAGCAGTACTTC
CDR3: CASSESSGPSYEQYF

J: TRBJ1-1
V: TRBV7-3
size: few
D: .
DNA: TGTGCCAGCAGCCTAAATGGAGGATACACTGAAGCTTTCTTT
CDR3: CASSLNGGYTEAFF

J: TRBJ2-7
V: TRBV6-5
size: few
D: .
DNA: TGTGCCAGCAGGCTCGGCGGATCCTCCTACGAGCAGTACTTC
CDR3: CASRLGGSSYEQYF

J: TRBJ2-5
V: TRBV27
size: .
D: TRBD1
DNA: TGTGCCAGCAGTCCCCGGACAGGTTTGCAAGAGACCCAGTACTTC
CDR3: CASSPRTGLQETQYF

J: TRBJ2-7
V: TRBV29-1
size: .
D: .
DNA: TGCAGCGTTGTGAGGATCCCTTACGAGCAGTACTTC
CDR3: CSVVRIPYEQYF

J: TRBJ2-3
V: TRBV10-3
size: .
D: .
DNA: TGTGCCATCAGTGAGACTAGTCCAGATACGCAGTATTTT
CDR3: CAISETSPDTQYF

J: TRBJ2-3
V: TRBV6-4
size: .
D: .
DNA: TGTGCCAGCAGTGATCGTTACACGGATACGCAGTATTTT
CDR3: CASSDRYTDTQYF

J: TRBJ2-1
V: TRBV9
size: .
D: .
DNA: TGTGCCAGCAGCGCGCCGGGAAGGTTGGGCATAGGTGAGCAGTTCTTC
CDR3: CASSAPGRLGIGEQFF

J: TRBJ2-7
V: TRBV28
size: .
D: .
DNA: TGTGCCAGCAGTTTCATCACTTTCAAGGACTCCTCGTCGAAGGAGACCGATTACGAGCAGTACTTC
CDR3: CASSFITFKDSSSKETDYEQYF

J: TRBJ1-1
V: TRBV5-1
size: .
D: .
DNA: TGCGCCAGCAGGAAGGGGATGAACACTGAAGCTTTCTTT
CDR3: CASRKGMNTEAFF

J: TRBJ2-2
V: TRBV2
size: .
D: .
DNA: TGTGCCAGCAGTGGAGATGGCACCGGGGAGCTGTTTTTT
CDR3: CASSGDGTGELFF

J: TRBJ1-5
V: TRBV6-1
size: .
D: .
DNA: TGTGCCAGCAGTGAAGGGGGAGGCAATCAGCCCCAGCATTTT
CDR3: CASSEGGGNQPQHF

J: TRBJ2-1
V: TRBV19
size: .
D: TRBD1
DNA: TGTGCCAGTAGTCGAGGTGGGACAGTGCTCGCTGAGCAGTTCTTC
CDR3: CASSRGGTVLAEQFF